Listed here are 3 T cell receptor beta chains from one sample, sequenced in a study of cytomegalovirus exposure and HLA in healthy donors. The method was immunoSEQ multiplex PCR; TCRdb's version includes in-frame clones alone and lacks a portion of them. The sample holds under 200,000 clones, approximately 87% seen once. The sequencing sample was made of PBMCs. The receptor source for this set is a young woman in good health and CMV-seronegative.

The chain joins TRBV27 to TRBJ2-7; the match to TRBD1 covers 8 bases. The CDR3 sequence is 14 residues long. The V gene's germline CDR1 is MNHEY and CDR2 SMNVEV (reference sequence). J gave up 5 bases and V 5 bases, and 8 bases lay outside the gene matches. The CDR3 here is CASSPGQGRNEQYF. CDR3 bases: TGTGCCAGCAGTCCCGGACAGGGTCGGAACGAGCAGTACTTC.

The V and J genes are TRBV4-1 and TRBJ1-5; no reliable D call. Germline V gives CDR1 MGHRA, CDR2 YSYEKL. CDR3 size: 13 residues. Trimming shortened V by 4 bases and J by 6 bases, and 10 bases separated the two germline ends. The CDR3 loop reads CASSPGTVQPQHF. The CDR3, as DNA: TGCGCCAGCAGCCCTGGAACGGTTCAGCCCCAGCATTTT.

J is TRBJ1-2 and V is TRBV7-9, with D uncertain. Trimming pared 5 bases from V and 2 bases from J, leaving 12 bases between. Germline-derived CDR1 and CDR2 are SEHNR and FQNEAQ (reference sequence). This CDR3 is 14 amino acids long. The DNA of the CDR3 is TGTGCCAGCAGCCCTGGACCCCTAAACTATGGCTACACCTTC. Its translation is CASSPGPLNYGYTF.